The clone carrying this T cell receptor beta chain has a count of ten or more. Its specificity is unknown. With 0 bases removed from V and 6 bases from J, the gap between germline ends came to 14 bases. The CDR3 has 16 residues. The germline CDR1 and CDR2 sequences are MNHEY and SVGAGI. This entry belongs to a study of response to subunit inactivated influenza vaccine. The study's findings and limits: Authors suggested few new T cells are recruited by each seasonal influenza vaccination.

TCRdb reprocessed the RT-PCR reads with MiXCR, giving one entry per CDR3 protein. Of 500,000 to 650,000 distinct CDR3 sequences in the sample, roughly 8.2% were seen once. The source of this sequence is a man between 50 and 69 years old who received an inactivated influenza vaccine. The chain has TRBV6-5 and TRBJ2-2; no firm D call. The sample was PBMCs from blood, taken less than 30 months after vaccination. In DNA, the CDR3 is TGTGCCAGCAGTTACTCGAGGTCCGCCGGATCCGGGGAGCTGTTTTTT. Protein product: CASSYSRSAGSGELFF.